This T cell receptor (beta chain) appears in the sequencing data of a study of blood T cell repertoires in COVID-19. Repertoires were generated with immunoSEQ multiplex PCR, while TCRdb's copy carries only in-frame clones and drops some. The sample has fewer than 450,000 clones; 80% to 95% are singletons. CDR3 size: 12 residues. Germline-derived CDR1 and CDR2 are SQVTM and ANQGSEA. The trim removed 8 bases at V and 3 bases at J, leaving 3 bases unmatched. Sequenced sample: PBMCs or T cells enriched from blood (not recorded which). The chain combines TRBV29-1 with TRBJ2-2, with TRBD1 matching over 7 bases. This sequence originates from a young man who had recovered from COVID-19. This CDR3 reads CSLTGYTGELFF. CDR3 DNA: TGCAGCCTGACAGGGTACACCGGGGAGCTGTTTTTT.